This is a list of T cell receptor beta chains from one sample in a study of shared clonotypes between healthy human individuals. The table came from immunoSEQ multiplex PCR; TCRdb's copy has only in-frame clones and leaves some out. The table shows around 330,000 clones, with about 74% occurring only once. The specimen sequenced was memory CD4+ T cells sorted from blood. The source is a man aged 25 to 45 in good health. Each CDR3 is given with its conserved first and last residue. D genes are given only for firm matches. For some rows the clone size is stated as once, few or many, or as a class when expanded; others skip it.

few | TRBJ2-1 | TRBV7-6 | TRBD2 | TGTGCCAGCAGCAAAACCGGGACTAGCGTCTACCAGAGCTCCTACAATGAGCAGTTCTTC | CASSKTGTSVYQSSYNEQFF
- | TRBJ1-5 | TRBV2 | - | TGTGCCAGCAGTATAGATAGCAATCAGCCCCAGCATTTT | CASSIDSNQPQHF
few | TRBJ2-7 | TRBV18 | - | TGTGCCAGCTCACCGGCCTCCTACGAGCAGTACTTC | CASSPASYEQYF
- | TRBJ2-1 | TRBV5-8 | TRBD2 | TGTGCCAGCAGCCCCCTGACTAGCGGGATTCGCGATGAGCAGTTCTTC | CASSPLTSGIRDEQFF
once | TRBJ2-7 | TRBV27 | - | TGTGCCAGCAGTAGGGGGGCTACAGGTTTCTCCTACGAGCAGTACTTC | CASSRGATGFSYEQYF
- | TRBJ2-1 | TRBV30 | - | TGTGCCTCCCGAACACAGGGCTCCTACAATGAGCAGTTCTTC | CASRTQGSYNEQFF
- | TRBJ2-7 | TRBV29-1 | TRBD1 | TGCAGCGTTGCGGGGGGAGCCGGGACAGGGGCGAACGAGCAGTACTTC | CSVAGGAGTGANEQYF
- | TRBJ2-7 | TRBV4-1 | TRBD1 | TGCGCCAGCAGCCAGAGGAGGACAGGGTCGTCCTACGAGCAGTACTTC | CASSQRRTGSSYEQYF
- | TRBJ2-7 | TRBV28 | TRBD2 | TGTGCCAGCATTGGCGGGGGGACCGCCTACGGGGAGCAGTACTTC | CASIGGGTAYGEQYF
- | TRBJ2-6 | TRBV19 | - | TGTGCCAGTAGTATTCCGGCGGTTCTCTCTGGGGCCAACGTCCTGACTTTC | CASSIPAVLSGANVLTF
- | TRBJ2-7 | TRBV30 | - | TGTGCCTGGAGTGTACGTTCAGGTGACGAGCAGTACTTC | CAWSVRSGDEQYF
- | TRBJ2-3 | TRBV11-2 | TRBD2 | TGTGCCAGCAGCAAGCAGACTAGCGGGATCACAGATACGCAGTATTTT | CASSKQTSGITDTQYF
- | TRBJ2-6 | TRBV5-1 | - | TGCGCCAGCGCTGGGGGGGCAGGCCCTTTTGCTGGGGCCAACGTCCTGACTTTC | CASAGGAGPFAGANVLTF
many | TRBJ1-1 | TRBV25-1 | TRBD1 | TGTGCCAGCAGTGAAGTGTCAGGGGGAGGAACTGAAGCTTTCTTT | CASSEVSGGGTEAFF
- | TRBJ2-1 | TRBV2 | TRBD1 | TGTGCCAGCTCCACTGGACAGGGGCCGGAGCAGTTCTTC | CASSTGQGPEQFF
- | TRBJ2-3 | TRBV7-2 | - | TGTGCCAGCAGCCTCGCGGTTGGAATTGGAGATACGCAGTATTTT | CASSLAVGIGDTQYF
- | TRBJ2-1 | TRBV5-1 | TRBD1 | TGCGCCAGCAGCACGGGACAGTTCAATGAGCAGTTCTTC | CASSTGQFNEQFF
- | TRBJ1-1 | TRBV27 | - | TGTGCCAGCAGTTCCCCAGGAGGGAGGTCCGCTGAAGCTTTCTTT | CASSSPGGRSAEAFF
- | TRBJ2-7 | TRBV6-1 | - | TGTGCCAGCAGTCGTGAAAGGCGGGGATGGGCCGAGCAGTACTTC | CASSRERRGWAEQYF
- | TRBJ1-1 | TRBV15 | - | TGTGCCACCAGCAGAGACAGGGCTGGGACTGAAGCTTTCTTT | CATSRDRAGTEAFF
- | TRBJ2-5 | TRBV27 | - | TGTGCCAGCAGTTCGGGTGGCCAAGAGACCCAGTACTTC | CASSSGGQETQYF
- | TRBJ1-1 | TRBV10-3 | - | TGTGCCATCAGGGAAGATGTTGAAGCTTTCTTT | CAIREDVEAFF
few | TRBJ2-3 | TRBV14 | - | TGTGCCAGCAGCCAAGATCCGTCGAGGGATACGCAGTATTTT | CASSQDPSRDTQYF
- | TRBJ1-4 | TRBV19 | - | TGTGCCAGTAGTATTAATAGGGTGTCCAGCAATGAAAAACTGTTTTTT | CASSINRVSSNEKLFF
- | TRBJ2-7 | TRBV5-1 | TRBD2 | TGCGCCAGCAGCCCGGGAGGGTCCACGGGCTACGAGCAGTACTTC | CASSPGGSTGYEQYF
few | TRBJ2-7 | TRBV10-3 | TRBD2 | TGTGCCATCAGCGAGACCGGGACTAGTAGCGAGCAGTACTTC | CAISETGTSSEQYF
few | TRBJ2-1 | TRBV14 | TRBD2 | TGTGCCAGCAGCCGCAGACTAGCGGGACCCTTCGGCAATGAGCAGTTCTTC | CASSRRLAGPFGNEQFF
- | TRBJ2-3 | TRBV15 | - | TGTGCCACCAGCAGAAGTACTCGGGGTACGCAGTATTTT | CATSRSTRGTQYF
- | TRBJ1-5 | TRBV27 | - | TGTGCCAGCAGTCCCGGGACGGTGAGCAATCAGCCCCAGCATTTT | CASSPGTVSNQPQHF
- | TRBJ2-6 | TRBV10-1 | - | TGCGCCAGCAGTGAATCCCATTCCGGGGCCAACGTCCTGACTTTC | CASSESHSGANVLTF
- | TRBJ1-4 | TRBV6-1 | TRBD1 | TGTGCCAGCAGTGAATTCCGAGGGGGGACAGGGGGCGCAAGGGAAAAACTGTTTTTT | CASSEFRGGTGGAREKLFF
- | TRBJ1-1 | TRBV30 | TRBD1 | TGTGCCTGGAGCACGGGGACAGGCCCGAACACTGAAGCTTTCTTT | CAWSTGTGPNTEAFF
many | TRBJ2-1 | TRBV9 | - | TGTGCCAGCAGTATAGGAGATTCCTACAATGAGCAGTTCTTC | CASSIGDSYNEQFF
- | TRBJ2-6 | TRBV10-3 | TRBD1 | TGTGCCACGTACCCGGGACAGGGCGCCCTTGGGGCCAACGTCCTGACTTTC | CATYPGQGALGANVLTF
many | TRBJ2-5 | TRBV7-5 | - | TGTGCCAATTGGCCGTATTGGACAGGGGGTCAGGAGACCCAGTACTTC | CANWPYWTGGQETQYF
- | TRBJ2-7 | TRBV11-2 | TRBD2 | TGTGCCAGCAGCCCAGGGGTTCTAGCGGGATACGAGCAGTACTTC | CASSPGVLAGYEQYF
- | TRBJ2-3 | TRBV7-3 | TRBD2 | TGTGCCAGCAGCTTAACGTGGTCTAGCGGGGCCCCGGATACGCAGTATTTT | CASSLTWSSGAPDTQYF
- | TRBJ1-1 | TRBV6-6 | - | TGTGCCAGCAGTCAGACCTACACTGAAGCTTTCTTT | CASSQTYTEAFF
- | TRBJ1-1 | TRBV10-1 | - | TGCGCCAGCAGTGGGGGGAACACTGAAGCTTTCTTT | CASSGGNTEAFF
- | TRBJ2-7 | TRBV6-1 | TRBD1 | TGTGCCAGCAGGGGTCCGGGACAGGGGGCGGGGGAGCAGTACTTC | CASRGPGQGAGEQYF
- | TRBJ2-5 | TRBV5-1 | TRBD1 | TGCGCCAGCGGCACACAGGGGCCCCAAGAGACCCAGTACTTC | CASGTQGPQETQYF
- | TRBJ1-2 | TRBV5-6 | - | TGTGCCAGCAGCTTGGTCCAGGGCGCATGGGGCTACACCTTC | CASSLVQGAWGYTF
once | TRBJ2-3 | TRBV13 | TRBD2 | TGTGCCAGCAGCTTCGGACTAGCGGGGAGAGCAGATACGCAGTATTTT | CASSFGLAGRADTQYF
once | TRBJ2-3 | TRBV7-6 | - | TGTGCCAGCAGCTTATTGGGCAGGGGCTACACAGATACGCAGTATTTT | CASSLLGRGYTDTQYF
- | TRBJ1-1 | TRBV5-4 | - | TGTGCCAGCAGCAATGGACCCGACACTGAAGCTTTCTTT | CASSNGPDTEAFF